What follows are 10 T cell receptor beta chains derived from one specimen sequenced in a study of a mutant IDH1 vaccine in newly diagnosed glioma. These TCRs are of unknown antigen specificity. Repertoires were generated with immunoSEQ multiplex PCR, while TCRdb's copy carries only in-frame clones and drops some. This table holds some 30,000 clones, 60% to 80% found once. The time point was: week 11, during vaccination. Doses of 300 ug of mutant IDH1 20-mer peptide were given with topical imiquimod. The material sequenced was PBMCs, taken from a glioma patient whose treatment included an IDH1 peptide vaccine. These receptors came from a man in his thirties or forties with glioma.

This rearrangement joins TRBV7-2 to TRBJ2-7; D gene unclear. The CDR3 runs to 11 residues. V shed 1 base and J shed 6 bases, with 4 bases lying between them. CDR1 is SGHTA and CDR2 is FQGNSA in the germline V gene. The CDR3 DNA reads TGTGCCAGCAGCTTAGATGGCGAGCAGTACTTC. Its translation: CASSLDGEQYF.

The chain is built from TRBV4-3 and TRBJ1-1; tentative D call: TRBD1 (6 bases). This CDR3 has 17 residues. Deletions cut 0 bases from V and 7 bases from J, with 21 bases between. CDR1 is LGHNA, CDR2 YSLEER, per germline. The CDR3 nucleotides read TGCGCCAGCAGCCAAGATATGGGGGGCAGGGACGGTGGTGAAGCTTTCTTT. It yields the protein CASSQDMGGRDGGEAFF.

V is TRBV5-6 and J is TRBJ2-1; D may be TRBD2 (8 bases). V was clipped by 2 bases and J by 3 bases, with 15 bases between them. Looked up from germline, CDR1 is SGHDT and CDR2 is YYEEEE. CDR3 length: 16 amino acids. The CDR3 nucleotides read TGTGCCAGCAGCTTCCGACAGGGACTAGACTACAATGAGCAGTTCTTC. Protein product: CASSFRQGLDYNEQFF.

The gene calls are TRBV15 and TRBJ1-4; D is uncertain. Per the germline V gene, CDR1 is LNHNV and CDR2 is YYDKDF (reference sequence). The germline V and J ends were trimmed by 2 bases and 3 bases, with 4 bases remaining between them. This CDR3 is 13 amino acids long. CDR3: CATSRPSNEKLFF. The CDR3 nucleotides read TGTGCCACCAGCAGACCTTCTAATGAAAAACTGTTTTTT.

The CDR3 loop is CSVESSTGPYEQYF. DNA of the CDR3: TGCAGCGTTGAATCCTCGACAGGGCCCTACGAGCAGTACTTC. This sequence joins TRBV29-1 and TRBJ2-7; 7 nucleotides match TRBD1. With V trimmed by 2 bases and J by 2 bases, 6 bases remained unmatched. The CDR3 is 14 residues long. Germline V gene sequence: CDR1 SQVTM, CDR2 ANQGSEA.

V and J are TRBV7-6 and TRBJ2-5, with 10 bases identical to TRBD2. CDR3 length: 16 amino acids. Germline CDR1 SGHVS, CDR2 FNYEAQ. The V gene end was trimmed by 5 bases and the J gene end by 4 bases; junction bases not matched to a gene: 10. CDR3 sequence reads: CASSPLSGRAGETQYF. CDR3 nucleotide sequence: TGTGCCAGCAGCCCATTAAGCGGGAGGGCCGGAGAGACCCAGTACTTC.

The CDR3 here is CASSVNRGGSLEQYF. The CDR3 DNA reads as TGTGCCAGCAGCGTCAACAGGGGGGGTAGTCTCGAGCAGTACTTC. The rearrangement joins TRBV7-9 to TRBJ2-7; tentatively, D is TRBD1 (8 bases). CDR1 is SEHNR and CDR2 is FQNEAQ in the germline V gene (reference sequence). The V and J ends lost 5 bases and 6 bases respectively, with 20 bases between them. There are 15 residues in the CDR3. The variable domain in full, with the rest retrieved from reference TRBV7-9 and TRBJ2-7, is DTGVSQNPRHKITKRGQNVTFRCDPISEHNRLYWYRQTLGQGPEFLTYFQNEAQLEKSRLLSDRFSAERPKGSFSTLEIQRTEQGDSAMYLCASSVNRGGSLEQYFGPGTRLTVT.

The chain is built from TRBV7-9 and TRBJ1-4, with a weak D call TRBD1 (5 bases). This CDR3 has 15 residues. Trimming stripped 2 bases from V and 6 bases from J, with 13 bases between. CDR1 SEHNR and CDR2 FQNEAQ come from the germline V gene (reference sequence). CDR3: CASSLFTGLDEKLFF. CDR3 DNA sequence: TGTGCCAGCAGCTTATTTACGGGGCTTGATGAAAAACTGTTTTTT.

This clone was seen once. The chain uses TRBV5-4 and TRBJ2-7; D gene unclear. CDR1 is SGHNT, CDR2 YYREEE, per germline (reference sequence). This CDR3 contains 16 residues. The germline V and J ends were trimmed by 0 bases and 0 bases, with 13 bases remaining between them. CDR3 amino acids: CASSLALPSSSYEQYF. The CDR3 nucleotides are TGTGCCAGCAGCTTGGCCCTCCCATCGAGCTCCTACGAGCAGTACTTC.

The genes are TRBV6-1 and TRBJ1-3; 7 bases are shared with TRBD1. With V trimmed by 6 bases and J by 4 bases, 6 bases remained unmatched. Germline V gene sequence: CDR1 MNHNS, CDR2 SASEGT. The CDR3 sequence is 14 residues long. The CDR3 loop is CASSRTGAGNTIYF. DNA of the CDR3: TGTGCCAGCAGCAGGACAGGAGCAGGAAACACCATATATTTT.